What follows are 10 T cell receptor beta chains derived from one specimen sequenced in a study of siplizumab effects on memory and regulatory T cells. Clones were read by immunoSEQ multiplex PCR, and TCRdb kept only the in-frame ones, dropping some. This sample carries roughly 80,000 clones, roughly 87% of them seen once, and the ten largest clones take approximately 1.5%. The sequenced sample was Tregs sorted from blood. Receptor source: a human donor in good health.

This CDR3 reads CASSIWDSRKGELFF. CDR3 in DNA: TGTGCCAGCAGCATATGGGACAGTAGAAAAGGGGAGCTGTTTTTT. The chain couples TRBV7-2 to TRBJ2-2; 7 positions agree with TRBD1. The V segment lost 5 bases and the J segment 8 bases; nucleotides outside the gene matches: 11. The CDR3 is 15 amino acids. Germline assignment: CDR1 SGHTA and CDR2 FQGNSA.

CDR3 sequence: CASSLDGVGTQYF. Here the CDR3 DNA reads TGTGCCAGCTCACTGGACGGAGTTGGGACCCAGTACTTC. The chain couples TRBV18 to TRBJ2-5; D is uncertain. The germline V gene has CDR1 KGHSH and CDR2 LQKENI. CDR3 size: 13 residues. V shed 4 bases and J shed 7 bases, with 13 bases lying between them. The variable domain in full, with the rest retrieved from reference TRBV18 and TRBJ2-5, is NAGVMQNPRHLVRRRGQEARLRCSPMKGHSHVYWYRQLPEEGLKFMVYLQKENIIDESGMPKERFSAEFPKEGPSILRIQQVVRGDSAAYFCASSLDGVGTQYFGPGTRLLVL.

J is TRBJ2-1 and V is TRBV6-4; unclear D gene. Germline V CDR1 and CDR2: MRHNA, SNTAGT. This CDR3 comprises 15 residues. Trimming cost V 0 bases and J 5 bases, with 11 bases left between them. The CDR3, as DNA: TGTGCCAGCAGTGACTCCTCTCTTGGGAACAATGAGCAGTTCTTC. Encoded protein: CASSDSSLGNNEQFF.

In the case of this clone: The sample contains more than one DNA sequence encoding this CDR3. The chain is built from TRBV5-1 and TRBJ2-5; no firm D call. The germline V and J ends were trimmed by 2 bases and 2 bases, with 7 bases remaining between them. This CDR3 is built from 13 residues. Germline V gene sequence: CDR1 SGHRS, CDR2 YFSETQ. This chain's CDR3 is CASSLYGQETQYF. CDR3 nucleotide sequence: TGCGCCAGCAGCTTATACGGACAAGAGACCCAGTACTTC.

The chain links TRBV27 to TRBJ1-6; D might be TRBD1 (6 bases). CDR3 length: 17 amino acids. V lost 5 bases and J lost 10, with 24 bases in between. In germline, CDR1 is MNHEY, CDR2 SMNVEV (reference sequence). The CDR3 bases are TGTGCCAGCAGTCCAGCCCTACAGGGACTAGTAAAGTCACCCCTCCACTTT. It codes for CASSPALQGLVKSPLHF.

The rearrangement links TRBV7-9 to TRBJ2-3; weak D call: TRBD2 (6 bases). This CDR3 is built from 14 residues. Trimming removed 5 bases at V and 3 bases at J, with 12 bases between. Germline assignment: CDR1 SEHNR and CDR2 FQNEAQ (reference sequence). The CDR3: CASSASGGTDTQYF. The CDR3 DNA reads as TGTGCCAGCAGCGCTTCTGGGGGGACAGATACGCAGTATTTT.

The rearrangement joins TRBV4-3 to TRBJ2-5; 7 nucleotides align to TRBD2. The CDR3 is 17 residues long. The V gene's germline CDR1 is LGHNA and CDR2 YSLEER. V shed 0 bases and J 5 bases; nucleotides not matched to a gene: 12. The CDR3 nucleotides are TGCGCCAGCAGCCAAGAATGGGGAGGGAGCGTCGTGGAGACCCAGTACTTC. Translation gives CASSQEWGGSVVETQYF.

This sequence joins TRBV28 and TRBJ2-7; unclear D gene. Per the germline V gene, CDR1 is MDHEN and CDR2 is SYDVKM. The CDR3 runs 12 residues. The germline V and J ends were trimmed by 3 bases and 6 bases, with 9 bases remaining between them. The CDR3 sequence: CASSFLGFEQYF. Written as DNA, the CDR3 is TGTGCCAGCAGTTTTTTGGGGTTCGAGCAGTACTTC.

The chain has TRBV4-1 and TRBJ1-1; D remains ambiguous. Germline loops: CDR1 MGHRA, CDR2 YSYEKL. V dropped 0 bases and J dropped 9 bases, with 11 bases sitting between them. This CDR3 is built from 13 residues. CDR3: CASSQERGWKAFF. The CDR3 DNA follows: TGCGCCAGCAGCCAAGAACGGGGATGGAAAGCTTTCTTT.

The DNA of the CDR3 is TGTGCCAGCAGCGCCGGGGACAGGTCGAACACTGAAGCTTTCTTT. Amino acids: CASSAGDRSNTEAFF. V gene TRBV9 combines with J gene TRBJ1-1; 8 nucleotides align to TRBD1. Germline lookup yields CDR1 SGDLS and CDR2 YYNGEE. Unmatched junction bases numbered 5, after V lost 3 bases and J lost 1 base. The CDR3 runs to 15 residues. Full variable domain (rest looked up from reference TRBV9 and TRBJ1-1): DSGVTQTPKHLITATGQRVTLRCSPRSGDLSVYWYQQSLDQGLQFLIQYYNGEERAKGNILERFSAQQFPDLHSELNLSSLELGDSALYFCASSAGDRSNTEAFFGQGTRLTVV.